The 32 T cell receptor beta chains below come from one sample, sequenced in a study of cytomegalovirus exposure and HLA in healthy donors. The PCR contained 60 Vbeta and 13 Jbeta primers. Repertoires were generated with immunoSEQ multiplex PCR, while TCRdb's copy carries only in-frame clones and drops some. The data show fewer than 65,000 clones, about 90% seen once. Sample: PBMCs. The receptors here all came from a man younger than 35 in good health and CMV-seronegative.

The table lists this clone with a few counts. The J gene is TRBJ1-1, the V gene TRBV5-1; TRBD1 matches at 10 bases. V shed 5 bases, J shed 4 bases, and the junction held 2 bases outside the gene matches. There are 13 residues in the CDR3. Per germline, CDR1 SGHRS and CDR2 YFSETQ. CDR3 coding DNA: TGCGCCAGCAGACGGACAGGGGGCACTGAAGCTTTCTTT. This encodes CASRRTGGTEAFF.

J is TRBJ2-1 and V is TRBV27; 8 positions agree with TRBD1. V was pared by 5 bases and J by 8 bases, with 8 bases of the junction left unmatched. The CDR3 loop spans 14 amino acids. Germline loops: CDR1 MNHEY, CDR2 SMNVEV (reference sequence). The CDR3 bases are TGTGCCAGCAGTCTCGGACAGGGATGGGATGAGCAGTTCTTC. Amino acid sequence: CASSLGQGWDEQFF.

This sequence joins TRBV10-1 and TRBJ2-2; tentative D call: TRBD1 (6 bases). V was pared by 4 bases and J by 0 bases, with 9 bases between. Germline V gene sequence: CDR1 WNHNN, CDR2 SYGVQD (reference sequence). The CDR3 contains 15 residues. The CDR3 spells CASSAGVPNTGELFF. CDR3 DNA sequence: TGCGCCAGCAGTGCAGGGGTCCCGAACACCGGGGAGCTGTTTTTT.

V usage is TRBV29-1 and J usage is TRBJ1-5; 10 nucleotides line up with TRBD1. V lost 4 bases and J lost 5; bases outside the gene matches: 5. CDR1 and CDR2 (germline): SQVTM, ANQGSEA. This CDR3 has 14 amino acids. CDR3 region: CSVALGTGDQPQHF. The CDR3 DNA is TGCAGCGTTGCTCTGGGGACAGGGGATCAGCCCCAGCATTTT.

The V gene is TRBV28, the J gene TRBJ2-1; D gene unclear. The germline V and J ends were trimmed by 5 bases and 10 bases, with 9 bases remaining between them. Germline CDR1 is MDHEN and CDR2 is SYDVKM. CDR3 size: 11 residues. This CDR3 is CASSQRNEQFF. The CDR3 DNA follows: TGTGCCAGCAGTCAGAGGAACGAGCAGTTCTTC. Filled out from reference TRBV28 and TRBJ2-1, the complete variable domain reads DVKVTQSSRYLVKRTGEKVFLECVQDMDHENMFWYRQDPGLGLRLIYFSYDVKMKEKGDIPEGYSVSREKKERFSLILESASTNQTSMYLCASSQRNEQFFGPGTRLTVL.

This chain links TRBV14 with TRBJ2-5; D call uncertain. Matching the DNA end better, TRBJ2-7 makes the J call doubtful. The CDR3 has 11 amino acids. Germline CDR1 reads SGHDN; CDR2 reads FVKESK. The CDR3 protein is CASSQVSEQYF. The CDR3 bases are TGTGCCAGCAGCCAAGTCAGCGAGCAGTACTTC.

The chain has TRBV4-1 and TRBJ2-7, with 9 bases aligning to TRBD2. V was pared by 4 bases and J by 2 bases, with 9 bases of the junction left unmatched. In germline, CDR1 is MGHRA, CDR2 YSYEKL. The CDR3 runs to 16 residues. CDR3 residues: CASSRPRGGGAYEQYF. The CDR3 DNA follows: TGCGCCAGCAGCCGGCCGCGCGGCGGGGGGGCCTACGAGCAGTACTTC.

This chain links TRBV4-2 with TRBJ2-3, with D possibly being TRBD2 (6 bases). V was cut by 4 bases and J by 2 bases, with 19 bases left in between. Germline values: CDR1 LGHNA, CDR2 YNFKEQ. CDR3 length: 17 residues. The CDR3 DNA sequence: TGTGCCAGCAGCCCCGGTTCCGCGGGGACTCTCACAGATACGCAGTATTTT. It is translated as CASSPGSAGTLTDTQYF.

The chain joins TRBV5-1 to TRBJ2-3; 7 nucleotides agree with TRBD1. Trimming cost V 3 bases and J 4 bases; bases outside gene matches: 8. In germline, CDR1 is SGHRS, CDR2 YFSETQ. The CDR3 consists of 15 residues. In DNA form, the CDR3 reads TGCGCCAGCAGCTACGGGACAGTCTACCCAGATACGCAGTATTTT. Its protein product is CASSYGTVYPDTQYF.

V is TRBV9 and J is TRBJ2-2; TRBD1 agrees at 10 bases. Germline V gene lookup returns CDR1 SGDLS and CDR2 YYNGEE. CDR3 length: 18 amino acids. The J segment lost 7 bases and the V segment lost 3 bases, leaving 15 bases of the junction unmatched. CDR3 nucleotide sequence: TGTGCCAGCAGCGCCAGACGGGTCGGGACAGGGGATGACGGGGAGCTGTTTTTT. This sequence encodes CASSARRVGTGDDGELFF.

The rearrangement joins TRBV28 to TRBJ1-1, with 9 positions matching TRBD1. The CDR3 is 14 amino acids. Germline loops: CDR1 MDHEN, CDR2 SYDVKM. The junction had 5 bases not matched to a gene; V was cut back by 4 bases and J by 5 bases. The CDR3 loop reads CASSSRQGDTEAFF. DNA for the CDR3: TGTGCCAGCAGTTCGAGACAGGGGGATACTGAAGCTTTCTTT.

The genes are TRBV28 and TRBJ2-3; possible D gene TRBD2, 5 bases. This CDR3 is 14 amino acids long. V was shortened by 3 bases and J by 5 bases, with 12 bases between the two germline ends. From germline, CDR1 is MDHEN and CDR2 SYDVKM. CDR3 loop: CASSFGLPQDTQYF. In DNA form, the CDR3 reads TGTGCCAGCAGTTTCGGACTTCCACAAGATACGCAGTATTTT. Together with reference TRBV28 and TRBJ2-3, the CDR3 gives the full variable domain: DVKVTQSSRYLVKRTGEKVFLECVQDMDHENMFWYRQDPGLGLRLIYFSYDVKMKEKGDIPEGYSVSREKKERFSLILESASTNQTSMYLCASSFGLPQDTQYFGPGTRLTVL.

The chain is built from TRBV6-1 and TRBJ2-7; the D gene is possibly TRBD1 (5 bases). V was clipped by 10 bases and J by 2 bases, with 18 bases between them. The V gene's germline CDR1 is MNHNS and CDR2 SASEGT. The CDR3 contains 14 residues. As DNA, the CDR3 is TGTGCCACCCTAAGGACATCACAGGCCTACGAGCAGTACTTC. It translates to CATLRTSQAYEQYF.

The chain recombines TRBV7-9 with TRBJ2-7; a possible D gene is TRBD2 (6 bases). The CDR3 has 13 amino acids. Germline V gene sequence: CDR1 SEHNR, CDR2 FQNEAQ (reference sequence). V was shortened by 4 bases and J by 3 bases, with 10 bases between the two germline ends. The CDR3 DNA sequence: TGTGCCAGCAGCTCGGGACTGAACTACGAGCAGTACTTC. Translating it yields CASSSGLNYEQYF. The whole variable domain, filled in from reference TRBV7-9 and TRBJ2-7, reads DTGVSQNPRHKITKRGQNVTFRCDPISEHNRLYWYRQTLGQGPEFLTYFQNEAQLEKSRLLSDRFSAERPKGSFSTLEIQRTEQGDSAMYLCASSSGLNYEQYFGPGTRLTVT.

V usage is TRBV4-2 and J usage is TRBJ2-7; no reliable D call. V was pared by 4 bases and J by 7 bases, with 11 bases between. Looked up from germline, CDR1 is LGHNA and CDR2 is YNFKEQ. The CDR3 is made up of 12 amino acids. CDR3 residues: CASSPGPLEQYF. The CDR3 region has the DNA TGTGCCAGCAGCCCAGGCCCCCTGGAGCAGTACTTC.

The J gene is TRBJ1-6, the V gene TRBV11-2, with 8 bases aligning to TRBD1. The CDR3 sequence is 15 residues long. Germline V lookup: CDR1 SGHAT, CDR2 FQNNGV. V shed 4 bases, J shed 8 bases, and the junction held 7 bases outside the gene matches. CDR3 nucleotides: TGTGCCAGCAGCTCCCCGGTGGACAGGGATTCACCCCTCCACTTT. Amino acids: CASSSPVDRDSPLHF.

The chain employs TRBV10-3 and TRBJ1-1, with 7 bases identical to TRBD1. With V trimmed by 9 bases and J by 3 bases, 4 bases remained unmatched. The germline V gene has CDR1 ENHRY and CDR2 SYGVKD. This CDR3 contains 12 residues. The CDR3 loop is CAIRQGDTEAFF. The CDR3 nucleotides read TGTGCCATTCGACAGGGTGACACTGAAGCTTTCTTT.

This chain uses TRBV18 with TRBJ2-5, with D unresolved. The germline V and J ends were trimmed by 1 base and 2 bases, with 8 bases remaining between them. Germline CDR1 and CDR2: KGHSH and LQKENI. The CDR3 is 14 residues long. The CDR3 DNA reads TGTGCCAGCTCACCACGTAACAGTCAAGAGACCCAGTACTTC. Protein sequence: CASSPRNSQETQYF.

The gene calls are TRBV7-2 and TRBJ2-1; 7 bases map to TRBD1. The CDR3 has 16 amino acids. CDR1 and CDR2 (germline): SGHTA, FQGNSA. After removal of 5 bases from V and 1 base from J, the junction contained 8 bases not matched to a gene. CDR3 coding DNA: TGTGCCAGCAGCCCAGGGGGACGGAATTCCTACAATGAGCAGTTCTTC. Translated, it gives CASSPGGRNSYNEQFF.

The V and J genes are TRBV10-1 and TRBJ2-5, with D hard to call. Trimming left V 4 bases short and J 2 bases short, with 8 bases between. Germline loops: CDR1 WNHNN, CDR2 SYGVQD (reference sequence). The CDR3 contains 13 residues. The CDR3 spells CASSVQNQETQYF. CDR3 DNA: TGCGCCAGCAGTGTCCAGAATCAAGAGACCCAGTACTTC.

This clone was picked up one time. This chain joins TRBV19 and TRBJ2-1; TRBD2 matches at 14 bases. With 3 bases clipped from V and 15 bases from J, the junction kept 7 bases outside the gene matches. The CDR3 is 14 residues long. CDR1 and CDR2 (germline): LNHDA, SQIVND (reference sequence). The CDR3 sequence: CASSIWSGLAGVFF. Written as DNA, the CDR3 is TGTGCCAGTAGTATTTGGTCGGGACTAGCGGGGGTGTTCTTC. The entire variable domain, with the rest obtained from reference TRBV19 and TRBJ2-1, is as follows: DGGITQSPKYLFRKEGQNVTLSCEQNLNHDAMYWYRQDPGQGLRLIYYSQIVNDFQKGDIAEGYSVSREKKESFPLTVTSAQKNPTAFYLCASSIWSGLAGVFFGPGTRLTVL.

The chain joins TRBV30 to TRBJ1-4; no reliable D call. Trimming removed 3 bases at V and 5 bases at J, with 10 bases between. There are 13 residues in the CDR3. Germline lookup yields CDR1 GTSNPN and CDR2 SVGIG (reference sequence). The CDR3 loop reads CAWRPGENEKLFF. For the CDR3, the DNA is TGTGCCTGGAGGCCCGGGGAGAATGAAAAACTGTTTTTT.

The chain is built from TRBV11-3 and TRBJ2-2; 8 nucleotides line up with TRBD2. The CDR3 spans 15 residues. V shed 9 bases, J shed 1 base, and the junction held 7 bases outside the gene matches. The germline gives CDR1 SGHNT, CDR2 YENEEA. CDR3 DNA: TGTGCCAGTCTAAAAGCGGGGGTGAACACCGGGGAGCTGTTTTTT. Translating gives CASLKAGVNTGELFF.

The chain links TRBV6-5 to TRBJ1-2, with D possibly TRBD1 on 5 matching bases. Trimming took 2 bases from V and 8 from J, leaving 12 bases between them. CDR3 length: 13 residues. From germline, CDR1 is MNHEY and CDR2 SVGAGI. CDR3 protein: CASSYGGARGYTF. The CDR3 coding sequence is TGTGCCAGCAGTTACGGAGGGGCGAGAGGCTACACCTTC.

CDR3 protein: CASTGQGFQETQYF. CDR3 bases: TGTGCCAGCACGGGACAGGGCTTCCAAGAGACCCAGTACTTC. The J gene is TRBJ2-5, the V gene TRBV7-8; 9 positions match TRBD1. The V gene end was trimmed by 7 bases and the J gene end by 1 base; junction bases not matched to a gene: 4. The CDR3 is 14 amino acids. The germline V gene has CDR1 SGHVS and CDR2 FQNEAQ.

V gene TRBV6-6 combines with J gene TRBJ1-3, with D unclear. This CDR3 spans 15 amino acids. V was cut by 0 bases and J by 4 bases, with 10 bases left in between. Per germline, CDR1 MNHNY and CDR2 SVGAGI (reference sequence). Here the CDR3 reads CASSYSRGRGNTIYF. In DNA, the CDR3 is TGTGCCAGCAGTTACTCACGGGGAAGAGGAAACACCATATATTTT.

The CDR3 DNA follows: TGTGCCAGCAGCTTGACACAGGGTAATGAAGCTTTCTTT. Protein: CASSLTQGNEAFF. The chain uses TRBV7-9 and TRBJ1-1; a weak D match, TRBD1 (6 bases). Per the germline V gene, CDR1 is SEHNR and CDR2 is FQNEAQ (reference sequence). CDR3 length: 13 residues. Trimming shortened V by 3 bases and J by 7 bases, and 12 bases separated the two germline ends.

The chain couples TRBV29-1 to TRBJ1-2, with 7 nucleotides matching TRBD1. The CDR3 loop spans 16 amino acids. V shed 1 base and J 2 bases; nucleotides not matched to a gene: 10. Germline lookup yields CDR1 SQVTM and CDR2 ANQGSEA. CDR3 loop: CSVEVLRQGRNYGYTF. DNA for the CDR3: TGCAGCGTTGAAGTCCTCCGACAGGGCCGAAACTATGGCTACACCTTC.

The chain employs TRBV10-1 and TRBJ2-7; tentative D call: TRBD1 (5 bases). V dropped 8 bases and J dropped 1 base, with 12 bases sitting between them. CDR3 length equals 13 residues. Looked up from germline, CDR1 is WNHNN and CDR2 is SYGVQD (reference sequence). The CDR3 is CASGPKGSYEQYF. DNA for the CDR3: TGCGCCAGCGGTCCCAAGGGGTCCTACGAGCAGTACTTC.

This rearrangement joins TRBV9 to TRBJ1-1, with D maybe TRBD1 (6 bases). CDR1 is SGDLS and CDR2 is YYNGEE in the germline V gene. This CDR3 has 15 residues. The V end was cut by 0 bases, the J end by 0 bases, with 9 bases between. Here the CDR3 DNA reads TGTGCCAGCAGCGTAGATGGGGGCCTGAACACTGAAGCTTTCTTT. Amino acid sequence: CASSVDGGLNTEAFF.

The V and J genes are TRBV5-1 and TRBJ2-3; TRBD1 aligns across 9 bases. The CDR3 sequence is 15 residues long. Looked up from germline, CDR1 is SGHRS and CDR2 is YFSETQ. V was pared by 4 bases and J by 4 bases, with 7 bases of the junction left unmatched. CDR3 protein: CASSDGQGRSDTQYF. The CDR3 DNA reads TGCGCCAGCAGCGACGGACAGGGGAGGTCAGATACGCAGTATTTT. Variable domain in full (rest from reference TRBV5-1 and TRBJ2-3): KAGVTQTPRYLIKTRGQQVTLSCSPISGHRSVSWYQQTPGQGLQFLFEYFSETQRNKGNFPGRFSGRQFSNSRSEMNVSTLELGDSALYLCASSDGQGRSDTQYFGPGTRLTVL.

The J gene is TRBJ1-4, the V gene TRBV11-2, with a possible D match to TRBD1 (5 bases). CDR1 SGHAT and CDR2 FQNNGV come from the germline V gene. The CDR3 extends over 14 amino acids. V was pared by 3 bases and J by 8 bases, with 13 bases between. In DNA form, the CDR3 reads TGTGCCAGCAGCTTCGGGGGGGACGGCGAAAAACTGTTTTTT. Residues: CASSFGGDGEKLFF.